The 26 T cell receptor beta chains below were found in one sample sequenced in a study of cytomegalovirus exposure and HLA in healthy donors. Vbeta (60) and Jbeta (13) primers were used in the PCR. TCRdb keeps only in-frame clones here, not all; method: immunoSEQ multiplex PCR. Among roughly 170,000 clones listed, 80% were seen once. Sequenced sample: PBMCs. The receptors here all came from a boy younger than 18 in good health and CMV-seronegative.

This rearrangement joins TRBV6-5 to TRBJ1-1; D gene ambiguous. Germline V CDR1 and CDR2: MNHEY, SVGAGI. CDR3 size: 13 residues. V gave up 11 bases and J gave up 1 base, with 14 bases separating them. The CDR3 spells CASGRGPNTEAFF. As DNA, the CDR3 is TGTGCCTCTGGGCGAGGGCCGAACACTGAAGCTTTCTTT.

V usage is TRBV11-3 and J usage is TRBJ1-3, with 7 bases fitting TRBD1. V lost 8 bases to trimming and J lost 2 bases; unmatched junction nucleotides: 12. This CDR3 is built from 16 residues. Germline V lookup: CDR1 SGHNT, CDR2 YENEEA. The CDR3: CASGGPGTDPGNTIYF. The DNA of the CDR3 is TGTGCCAGCGGGGGCCCTGGGACAGATCCTGGAAACACCATATATTTT.

The V call is TRBV7-3, the J call TRBJ1-1, with D perhaps matching TRBD1 (6 bases). Germline values: CDR1 SGHTA, CDR2 FQGTGA. The V and J ends lost 5 bases and 1 base respectively, with 11 bases between them. The CDR3 is 14 amino acids. The CDR3 protein is CASSPQGWNTEAFF. In nucleotides, the CDR3 is TGTGCCAGCAGCCCACAGGGCTGGAACACTGAAGCTTTCTTT.

The genes are TRBV5-4 and TRBJ2-3; possibly TRBD1 for D (7 bases). This CDR3 region has 14 residues. CDR1 is SGHNT, CDR2 YYREEE, per germline (reference sequence). V was trimmed by 4 bases and J by 10 bases, leaving 19 bases between them. The DNA of the CDR3 is TGTGCCAGCAGCACAGACAGGGTCTGGGGGGCGCAGTATTTT. It encodes CASSTDRVWGAQYF.

This chain uses TRBV19 with TRBJ2-3, with 13 bases aligning to TRBD2. With V trimmed by 3 bases and J by 6 bases, 6 bases remained unmatched. The CDR3 loop spans 16 amino acids. Looked up from germline, CDR1 is LNHDA and CDR2 is SQIVND (reference sequence). CDR3 loop: CASSIPTSGRSDTQYF. CDR3 in DNA: TGTGCCAGTAGTATCCCGACTAGCGGGAGGTCTGATACGCAGTATTTT.

The chain carries TRBV30 and TRBJ1-1; the D gene is possibly TRBD1 (5 bases). The CDR3 covers 13 residues. Germline lookup yields CDR1 GTSNPN and CDR2 SVGIG (reference sequence). The V gene lost 3 bases and the J gene lost 4 bases, with 12 bases spanning the gap. This chain's CDR3 is CAWRFGRATEAFF. The CDR3, as DNA: TGTGCCTGGAGATTCGGCAGGGCCACTGAAGCTTTCTTT.

The J gene is TRBJ2-7, the V gene TRBV20-1; 7 nucleotides align to TRBD2. V lost 4 bases to trimming and J lost 6 bases; unmatched junction nucleotides: 3. The CDR3 is 11 residues long. Germline CDR1 is DFQATT and CDR2 is SNEGSKA (reference sequence). CDR3 DNA sequence: TGCAGTGCTAAGGGGAGGGGCGAGCAGTACTTC. This gives the protein CSAKGRGEQYF.

The gene calls are TRBV19 and TRBJ2-3, with D possibly being TRBD2 (5 bases). Trimming took 5 bases from V and 1 from J, leaving 7 bases between them. This CDR3 has 13 amino acids. Germline lookup yields CDR1 LNHDA and CDR2 SQIVND (reference sequence). The CDR3 DNA reads TGTGCCAGTAGTTCCGGGGGCACAGATACGCAGTATTTT. Its translation is CASSSGGTDTQYF. Full variable domain (remainder filled in from reference TRBV19 and TRBJ2-3): DGGITQSPKYLFRKEGQNVTLSCEQNLNHDAMYWYRQDPGQGLRLIYYSQIVNDFQKGDIAEGYSVSREKKESFPLTVTSAQKNPTAFYLCASSSGGTDTQYFGPGTRLTVL.

The chain recombines TRBV27 with TRBJ2-7, with TRBD2 identical over 8 bases. Germline trimming cut 6 bases from V and 4 bases from J; bases unmatched to any gene: 5. This CDR3 is 13 amino acids long. Germline loops: CDR1 MNHEY, CDR2 SMNVEV (reference sequence). In DNA, the CDR3 is TGTGCCAGCAGCCGAACTAGCGGTTACGAGCAGTACTTC. It is translated as CASSRTSGYEQYF.

The chain joins TRBV19 to TRBJ1-5; perhaps TRBD1 as D (5 bases). This CDR3 region has 16 residues. In germline, CDR1 is LNHDA, CDR2 SQIVND (reference sequence). V shed 3 bases and J shed 5 bases, with 17 bases lying between them. The CDR3 coding sequence is TGTGCCAGTAGTATCTTACAGGTCCCTGGTCATCAGCCCCAGCATTTT. Translation: CASSILQVPGHQPQHF.

The genes are TRBV18 and TRBJ1-5; TRBD1 might be the D (5 bases). Deletions cut 1 base from V and 4 bases from J, with 8 bases between. The CDR3 runs to 14 residues. Germline CDR1 is KGHSH and CDR2 is LQKENI. The CDR3: CASSPRQRNQPQHF. DNA for the CDR3: TGTGCCAGCTCACCACGACAGAGAAATCAGCCCCAGCATTTT.

The chain carries TRBV11-3 and TRBJ2-1, with 12 bases lining up with TRBD2. Germline V lookup: CDR1 SGHNT, CDR2 YENEEA. CDR3 length: 15 amino acids. The J segment lost 11 bases and the V segment lost 5 bases, leaving 10 bases of the junction unmatched. CDR3 nucleotide sequence: TGTGCCAGCAGCCCAACCCCGGGACTAGCGGGTAAGCAGTTCTTC. This sequence encodes CASSPTPGLAGKQFF.

The chain has TRBV6-4 and TRBJ2-3; 9 bases align to TRBD2. Germline values: CDR1 MRHNA, CDR2 SNTAGT. The CDR3 runs to 19 residues. V lost 3 bases, J lost 1 base, and 14 bases stayed unmatched. The CDR3, as DNA: TGTGCCAGCAGTGAGGACCTAGCGGGGTCGGCGTCGGGCACAGATACGCAGTATTTT. Its translation is CASSEDLAGSASGTDTQYF.

This clone appeared a few times. The chain couples TRBV11-2 to TRBJ1-4; no firm D call. Trimming took 7 bases from V and 13 from J, leaving 10 bases between them. Germline V CDR1 and CDR2: SGHAT, FQNNGV. The CDR3 has 10 amino acids. The CDR3 spells CASTSVGLFF. CDR3 nucleotide sequence: TGTGCCAGCACCTCGGTCGGACTGTTTTTT.

The rearrangement joins TRBV2 to TRBJ2-7; 9 bases map to TRBD1. This CDR3 is 15 amino acids long. Germline V gives CDR1 SNHLY, CDR2 FYNNEI. V dropped 5 bases and J dropped 3; count of bases not matched to a gene: 8. CDR3 region: CASSPRTGVNYEQYF. In nucleotides, the CDR3 is TGTGCCAGCAGTCCCCGGACAGGGGTGAACTACGAGCAGTACTTC.

This chain links TRBV5-4 with TRBJ2-3; 8 nucleotides align to TRBD2. The CDR3 consists of 16 residues. The junction had 12 bases not matched to a gene; V was cut back by 4 bases and J by 5 bases. Germline V lookup: CDR1 SGHNT, CDR2 YYREEE (reference sequence). The CDR3 reads CASSRPAGALEDTQYF. The CDR3 DNA follows: TGTGCCAGCAGCCGCCCAGCGGGAGCCCTCGAAGATACGCAGTATTTT.

CDR3 sequence reads: CASSLVPGGIQETQYF. The CDR3 DNA follows: TGCGCCAGCAGCTTGGTGCCAGGGGGTATCCAAGAGACCCAGTACTTC. The genes are TRBV5-1 and TRBJ2-5, with 7 bases identical to TRBD1. CDR1 SGHRS and CDR2 YFSETQ come from the germline V gene. There are 16 residues in the CDR3. Trimming took 0 bases from V and 1 from J; bases not matched to a gene: 6.

V is TRBV6-5 and J is TRBJ1-2; no clear D gene. Deletions cut 0 bases from V and 5 bases from J, with 7 bases between. The CDR3 totals 13 residues. The germline CDR1 and CDR2 sequences are MNHEY and SVGAGI. The CDR3: CASSYSQAYGYTF. CDR3 bases: TGTGCCAGCAGTTACTCTCAGGCTTATGGCTACACCTTC.

V and J are TRBV5-4 and TRBJ2-5; D ambiguous. From germline, CDR1 is SGHNT and CDR2 YYREEE (reference sequence). Trimming pared 2 bases from V and 5 bases from J, leaving 4 bases between. The CDR3 has 11 amino acids. In DNA form, the CDR3 reads TGTGCCAGCAGCTTCCGGGAGACCCAGTACTTC. Residues: CASSFRETQYF.

The rearrangement links TRBV19 to TRBJ1-2; 7 bases are a match to TRBD1. V shed 9 bases, J shed 4 bases, and the junction held 11 bases outside the gene matches. From germline, CDR1 is LNHDA and CDR2 SQIVND (reference sequence). The length of the CDR3 is 14 residues. CDR3 sequence: CASRGQYPPYGYTF. The DNA of the CDR3 is TGTGCCAGCCGGGGACAGTATCCCCCCTATGGCTACACCTTC.

Only a few counts were recorded for this clone. V usage is TRBV4-2 and J usage is TRBJ1-2; D gene unclear. Germline loops: CDR1 LGHNA, CDR2 YNFKEQ. CDR3 size: 15 residues. The germline V and J ends were trimmed by 0 bases and 3 bases, with 11 bases remaining between them. In DNA form, the CDR3 reads TGTGCCAGCAGCCAAGATGGCACGGAGGACTATGGCTACACCTTC. Translation: CASSQDGTEDYGYTF.

The V and J genes are TRBV19 and TRBJ1-5; tentative D call: TRBD1 (6 bases). There are 19 residues in the CDR3. Trimming pared 1 base from V and 4 bases from J, leaving 23 bases between. Germline lookup yields CDR1 LNHDA and CDR2 SQIVND (reference sequence). Here the CDR3 reads CASSIGGGTITGYNQPQHF. The DNA of the CDR3 is TGTGCCAGTAGTATAGGGGGGGGGACAATCACAGGCTATAATCAGCCCCAGCATTTT.

The gene calls are TRBV4-2 and TRBJ1-1; D perhaps matches TRBD1 (6 bases). Germline values: CDR1 LGHNA, CDR2 YNFKEQ. CDR3 length: 15 residues. With 3 bases removed from V and 10 bases from J, the gap between germline ends came to 21 bases. The DNA for the CDR3 is TGTGCCAGCAGCCATGGGACGGGGGGCGTTTTTGGAGCTTTCTTT. It translates to CASSHGTGGVFGAFF.

The chain employs TRBV2 and TRBJ2-7, with D possibly being TRBD1 (6 bases). Trimming stripped 6 bases from V and 2 bases from J, with 14 bases between. This CDR3 has 14 residues. Germline values: CDR1 SNHLY, CDR2 FYNNEI. The CDR3 is CASRATGITYEQYF. CDR3 bases: TGTGCCAGCAGGGCTACAGGGATAACCTACGAGCAGTACTTC.

The rearrangement links TRBV9 to TRBJ1-1; weak D call: TRBD1 (5 bases). V was trimmed by 2 bases and J by 4 bases, leaving 12 bases between them. The CDR3 has 14 amino acids. The germline gives CDR1 SGDLS, CDR2 YYNGEE. CDR3 in amino acids: CASSVGWGRTEAFF. The CDR3 nucleotides are TGTGCCAGCAGCGTTGGCTGGGGCCGCACTGAAGCTTTCTTT.

The chain recombines TRBV19 with TRBJ2-3; TRBD1 aligns across 8 bases. The V gene's germline CDR1 is LNHDA and CDR2 SQIVND (reference sequence). The CDR3 totals 14 residues. Trimming took 4 bases from V and 1 from J; bases not matched to a gene: 1. CDR3: CASSKGQGTDTQYF. The DNA for the CDR3 is TGTGCCAGTAGTAAGGGACAGGGCACAGATACGCAGTATTTT.